This is a list of T cell receptor beta chains from one sample in a study of blood T cell repertoires in COVID-19. TCRdb's copy holds only in-frame clones and misses some; the assay was immunoSEQ multiplex PCR. The repertoire holds over 110,000 clones, about 80% seen once, with 3.9% in the top ten. Sequenced: PBMCs or T cells enriched from blood (not recorded which). These receptors all come from a man aged 45-65 years in a cohort exposed to, infected with or recovered from COVID-19 (not recorded which). CDR3s include the opening cysteine and the closing phenylalanine or tryptophan. The D gene is left open where the match is weak. Clone size is stated in some rows and not others, as once, few, many or a class when expanded.

j_call: TRBJ1-4; v_call: TRBV2; d_call: TRBD1; clone_size: NA; cdr3_length: 17; cdr3_aa: CASSVRQGSREDEKLFF; cdr3_nt: TGTGCCAGCAGTGTTCGACAGGGGAGTCGCGAGGATGAAAAACTGTTTTTT
j_call: TRBJ1-3; v_call: TRBV30; d_call: NA; clone_size: NA; cdr3_length: 14; cdr3_aa: CAWSLGLSGNTIYF; cdr3_nt: TGTGCCTGGAGTTTGGGCCTCTCTGGAAACACCATATATTTT
j_call: TRBJ2-5; v_call: TRBV28; d_call: NA; clone_size: NA; cdr3_length: 14; cdr3_aa: CASSLAGSQETQYF; cdr3_nt: TGTGCCAGCAGTTTAGCTGGCAGCCAAGAGACCCAGTACTTC
j_call: TRBJ2-4; v_call: TRBV4-1; d_call: NA; clone_size: NA; cdr3_length: 15; cdr3_aa: CASSQSGSGLNIQYF; cdr3_nt: TGCGCCAGCAGCCAATCAGGTTCTGGTCTAAACATTCAGTACTTC
j_call: TRBJ1-6; v_call: TRBV7-9; d_call: TRBD1; clone_size: NA; cdr3_length: 15; cdr3_aa: CASSPDRGYNSPLHF; cdr3_nt: TGTGCCAGCAGCCCCGACAGGGGCTATAATTCACCCCTCCACTTT
j_call: TRBJ1-1; v_call: TRBV29-1; d_call: NA; clone_size: once; cdr3_length: 13; cdr3_aa: CSVVRGQVREAFF; cdr3_nt: TGCAGCGTCGTCAGGGGTCAGGTGCGGGAAGCTTTCTTT
j_call: TRBJ2-7; v_call: TRBV6-5; d_call: NA; clone_size: NA; cdr3_length: 13; cdr3_aa: CATRTGGAYEQYF; cdr3_nt: TGTGCCACCCGCACCGGGGGAGCCTACGAGCAGTACTTC
j_call: TRBJ1-4; v_call: TRBV18; d_call: NA; clone_size: NA; cdr3_length: 15; cdr3_aa: CASSLGQSGTEKLFF; cdr3_nt: TGTGCCAGCTCACTCGGACAGTCAGGGACTGAAAAACTGTTTTTT
j_call: TRBJ2-1; v_call: TRBV28; d_call: NA; clone_size: NA; cdr3_length: 12; cdr3_aa: CASSPSQTSLFF; cdr3_nt: TGTGCCAGCAGTCCCTCACAGACTAGTTTGTTCTTC
j_call: TRBJ2-7; v_call: TRBV5-5; d_call: TRBD2; clone_size: NA; cdr3_length: 17; cdr3_aa: CASSLALGGNAVYEQYF; cdr3_nt: TGTGCCAGCAGCTTGGCCCTGGGGGGGAATGCGGTGTACGAGCAGTACTTC
j_call: TRBJ2-7; v_call: TRBV6-5; d_call: NA; clone_size: NA; cdr3_length: 13; cdr3_aa: CASSQPSGTEQYF; cdr3_nt: TGTGCCAGCAGTCAGCCCAGCGGGACAGAGCAGTACTTC
j_call: TRBJ1-5; v_call: TRBV19; d_call: NA; clone_size: NA; cdr3_length: 13; cdr3_aa: CASNRGAGEPQHF; cdr3_nt: TGTGCCAGTAATAGGGGGGCGGGAGAGCCCCAGCATTTT
j_call: TRBJ2-7; v_call: TRBV13; d_call: NA; clone_size: once; cdr3_length: 14; cdr3_aa: CASSPHRGLYEQYF; cdr3_nt: TGTGCCAGCAGCCCTCACAGGGGACTCTACGAGCAGTACTTC
j_call: TRBJ1-2; v_call: TRBV25-1; d_call: NA; clone_size: NA; cdr3_length: 15; cdr3_aa: CASSDSIGVYAGYTF; cdr3_nt: TGTGCCAGCAGTGACAGTATCGGGGTTTATGCTGGCTACACCTTC
j_call: TRBJ2-7; v_call: TRBV10-3; d_call: TRBD2; clone_size: NA; cdr3_length: 16; cdr3_aa: CAISEGWREAAYEQYF; cdr3_nt: TGTGCCATCAGTGAGGGTTGGCGGGAGGCCGCCTACGAGCAGTACTTC
j_call: TRBJ2-7; v_call: TRBV4-3; d_call: TRBD1; clone_size: NA; cdr3_length: 15; cdr3_aa: CASSQDDQGAYEQYF; cdr3_nt: TGCGCCAGCAGCCAAGACGACCAGGGGGCCTACGAGCAGTACTTC
j_call: TRBJ1-2; v_call: TRBV5-1; d_call: NA; clone_size: NA; cdr3_length: 13; cdr3_aa: CASSLTANYGYTF; cdr3_nt: TGCGCCAGCAGTTTAACAGCTAACTATGGCTACACCTTC
j_call: TRBJ1-1; v_call: TRBV18; d_call: NA; clone_size: NA; cdr3_length: 15; cdr3_aa: CASSPPLLRETEAFF; cdr3_nt: TGTGCCAGCTCACCTCCTCTGCTTCGGGAAACTGAAGCTTTCTTT
j_call: TRBJ2-3; v_call: TRBV5-6; d_call: NA; clone_size: NA; cdr3_length: 13; cdr3_aa: CASSESNGNTQYF; cdr3_nt: TGTGCCAGCAGCGAGTCGAACGGGAATACGCAGTATTTT
j_call: TRBJ2-3; v_call: TRBV10-3; d_call: TRBD1; clone_size: NA; cdr3_length: 18; cdr3_aa: CAISTWALSGGDVDTQYF; cdr3_nt: TGTGCCATCAGTACCTGGGCTCTTTCAGGGGGTGATGTGGATACGCAGTATTTT
j_call: TRBJ2-3; v_call: TRBV3-1/TRBV3-2; d_call: TRBD2; clone_size: once; cdr3_length: 17; cdr3_aa: CASSQDPPGGSTDTQYF; cdr3_nt: TGTGCCAGCAGCCAAGACCCCCCGGGAGGGAGCACAGATACGCAGTATTTT
j_call: TRBJ2-2; v_call: TRBV5-1; d_call: NA; clone_size: NA; cdr3_length: 15; cdr3_aa: CASSLDGQNTGELFF; cdr3_nt: TGCGCCAGCAGCTTGGATGGCCAGAACACCGGGGAGCTGTTTTTT
j_call: TRBJ2-5; v_call: TRBV9; d_call: TRBD2; clone_size: NA; cdr3_length: 15; cdr3_aa: CASSAEFRGGETQYF; cdr3_nt: TGTGCCAGCAGCGCTGAGTTTCGGGGAGGGGAGACCCAGTACTTC
j_call: TRBJ1-2; v_call: TRBV5-1; d_call: NA; clone_size: few; cdr3_length: 16; cdr3_aa: CASSPGWLAANYGYTF; cdr3_nt: TGCGCCAGCAGCCCCGGATGGCTTGCGGCTAACTATGGCTACACCTTC
j_call: TRBJ2-2; v_call: TRBV24-1; d_call: TRBD2; clone_size: NA; cdr3_length: 15; cdr3_aa: CATSERASGTGELFF; cdr3_nt: TGTGCCACCTCTGAGCGGGCTAGCGGGACCGGGGAGCTGTTTTTT
j_call: TRBJ2-7; v_call: TRBV7-2; d_call: TRBD1; clone_size: NA; cdr3_length: 14; cdr3_aa: CASSTTGGNNEQYF; cdr3_nt: TGTGCCAGCAGCACGACAGGGGGCAATAACGAGCAGTACTTC
j_call: TRBJ2-1; v_call: TRBV7-2; d_call: TRBD2; clone_size: NA; cdr3_length: 12; cdr3_aa: CASSLEAGGQFF; cdr3_nt: TGTGCCAGCTCCCTTGAGGCGGGGGGGCAGTTCTTC
j_call: TRBJ1-1; v_call: TRBV5-4; d_call: NA; clone_size: NA; cdr3_length: 14; cdr3_aa: CASSLRGARSEAFF; cdr3_nt: TGTGCCAGCAGCTTGCGGGGGGCGCGTAGTGAAGCTTTCTTT
j_call: TRBJ2-7; v_call: TRBV19; d_call: TRBD2; clone_size: NA; cdr3_length: 17; cdr3_aa: CASSIGDRLAGRSEQYF; cdr3_nt: TGTGCCAGTAGTATCGGTGACCGACTAGCGGGAAGAAGCGAGCAGTACTTC
j_call: TRBJ2-2; v_call: TRBV9; d_call: TRBD2; clone_size: NA; cdr3_length: 16; cdr3_aa: CASSVQETSGSGELFF; cdr3_nt: TGTGCCAGCAGCGTACAGGAGACTAGCGGGAGCGGGGAGCTGTTTTTT
j_call: TRBJ2-4; v_call: TRBV9; d_call: NA; clone_size: NA; cdr3_length: 14; cdr3_aa: CASSVGLQQSIQYF; cdr3_nt: TGTGCCAGCAGCGTAGGACTACAGCAATCCATTCAGTACTTC
j_call: TRBJ2-3; v_call: TRBV29-1; d_call: TRBD2; clone_size: NA; cdr3_length: 17; cdr3_aa: CSVASSGREGRTDTQYF; cdr3_nt: TGCAGCGTTGCTTCTAGCGGGAGGGAGGGACGCACAGATACGCAGTATTTT
j_call: TRBJ1-2; v_call: TRBV5-1; d_call: NA; clone_size: NA; cdr3_length: 12; cdr3_aa: CASSSDIYGYTF; cdr3_nt: TGCGCCAGCAGCTCCGACATCTATGGCTACACCTTC
j_call: TRBJ1-4; v_call: TRBV4-1; d_call: NA; clone_size: NA; cdr3_length: 17; cdr3_aa: CASSQDVRGLGNEKLFF; cdr3_nt: TGCGCCAGCAGCCAAGATGTGCGAGGGCTTGGTAATGAAAAACTGTTTTTT
j_call: TRBJ1-2; v_call: TRBV20-1; d_call: NA; clone_size: NA; cdr3_length: 11; cdr3_aa: CSAKGDIGYTF; cdr3_nt: TGCAGTGCTAAAGGGGACATCGGCTACACCTTC
j_call: TRBJ2-5; v_call: TRBV5-1; d_call: TRBD2; clone_size: NA; cdr3_length: 15; cdr3_aa: CASSLGLAEQETQYF; cdr3_nt: TGCGCCAGCAGCTTGGGACTAGCGGAACAAGAGACCCAGTACTTC
j_call: TRBJ2-7; v_call: TRBV19; d_call: NA; clone_size: once; cdr3_length: 13; cdr3_aa: CASSEEGSYEQYF; cdr3_nt: TGTGCCAGTAGTGAAGAGGGCTCCTACGAGCAGTACTTC
j_call: TRBJ2-7; v_call: TRBV2; d_call: TRBD2; clone_size: NA; cdr3_length: 15; cdr3_aa: CASSAGAGGVKEQYF; cdr3_nt: TGTGCCAGCAGTGCGGGAGCGGGGGGTGTGAAAGAGCAGTACTTC
j_call: TRBJ1-2; v_call: TRBV28; d_call: TRBD1; clone_size: NA; cdr3_length: 16; cdr3_aa: CASRTTRQGGLNGYTF; cdr3_nt: TGTGCCAGCAGGACAACCCGACAGGGGGGCCTCAATGGCTACACCTTC
j_call: TRBJ2-7; v_call: TRBV5-1; d_call: NA; clone_size: NA; cdr3_length: 20; cdr3_aa: CASSAEPRWNDRWSSYEQYF; cdr3_nt: TGCGCCAGCAGCGCGGAGCCTCGGTGGAATGACCGGTGGAGCTCCTACGAGCAGTACTTC
j_call: TRBJ2-4; v_call: TRBV7-2; d_call: TRBD2; clone_size: NA; cdr3_length: 14; cdr3_aa: CASSYLAGGYIQYF; cdr3_nt: TGTGCCAGCAGCTACCTAGCGGGGGGTTACATTCAGTACTTC
j_call: TRBJ2-7; v_call: TRBV10-3; d_call: NA; clone_size: few; cdr3_length: 12; cdr3_aa: CASRGGSYEQYF; cdr3_nt: TGTGCCAGCAGGGGGGGTTCCTACGAGCAGTACTTC
j_call: TRBJ1-2; v_call: TRBV30; d_call: NA; clone_size: few; cdr3_length: 14; cdr3_aa: CAWDRDTMEEGYTF; cdr3_nt: TGTGCCTGGGACCGGGACACAATGGAGGAGGGCTACACCTTC
j_call: TRBJ1-2; v_call: TRBV19; d_call: NA; clone_size: NA; cdr3_length: 14; cdr3_aa: CASRGADTFYGYTF; cdr3_nt: TGTGCCAGTAGGGGGGCCGACACCTTCTATGGCTACACCTTC
j_call: TRBJ1-4; v_call: TRBV2; d_call: TRBD1; clone_size: NA; cdr3_length: 16; cdr3_aa: CASTDRARGTNEKLFF; cdr3_nt: TGTGCCAGCACGGACAGGGCGAGGGGCACTAATGAAAAACTGTTTTTT
j_call: TRBJ1-2; v_call: TRBV3-1/TRBV3-2; d_call: TRBD1; clone_size: once; cdr3_length: 17; cdr3_aa: CASSPPSWDRAMGGYTF; cdr3_nt: TGTGCCAGCAGCCCCCCCAGTTGGGACAGAGCCATGGGTGGCTACACCTTC
j_call: TRBJ1-1; v_call: TRBV7-9; d_call: NA; clone_size: NA; cdr3_length: 12; cdr3_aa: CASSPDSTEAFF; cdr3_nt: TGTGCCAGCAGCCCCGACAGCACTGAAGCTTTCTTT
j_call: TRBJ1-2; v_call: TRBV29-1; d_call: NA; clone_size: NA; cdr3_length: 10; cdr3_aa: CSVDAYGYTF; cdr3_nt: TGCAGCGTTGACGCGTATGGCTACACCTTC